This TCR beta chain was profiled in a study of blood T cell repertoires in COVID-19. Original handling: Reference gene primer amplification gave nucleated cell count estimates. Here immunoSEQ multiplex PCR was the method, and the copy in TCRdb shows in-frame clones only, minus some. V and J calls and clone size are as listed in that table; D and trimming were resolved from the DNA. Of 280,000 or so clones in the sample, around 85% were seen once. This CDR3 spans 15 amino acids. Germline lookup yields CDR1 SGHTA and CDR2 FQGNSA. Trimming removed 7 bases from V and 1 base from J, with 14 bases in between.

The sequenced material came from PBMCs or T cells enriched from blood (not recorded which). The TCR originated in a woman between 40 and 55 years old who had recovered from COVID-19. The rearrangement joins TRBV7-2 to TRBJ2-1, with D possibly being TRBD2 (5 bases). The CDR3 spells CASTQGRGSYNEQFF. CDR3 DNA sequence: TGTGCCAGCACCCAAGGGAGAGGTTCCTACAATGAGCAGTTCTTC.